This T cell receptor (beta chain) was documented in a study of CD8+CD57+ T cells in acquired aplastic anemia. Study overall: On average, sorted CD4+ and CD8+ cells gave 3 to 3.5 ug of DNA. Healthy-donor CD4+ cells averaged about 11 million reads.

Worth noting for this clonotype: Its antigen is unknown.

Study-level results: Patients and controls were found to share roughly 31 CD8+ CDR3 sequences. Patients showed no significant difference from controls in CD8+ Simpson's diversity.

TCR beta VDJ and CDR3 were profiled, and genomic DNA was the template. TCRdb called the reads again in MiXCR, with one record for every CDR3 protein. The sample carries 400,000 to 500,000 distinct CDR3 sequences, around 68% recorded once. CDR1 and CDR2 (germline): SGHAT, FQNNGV. The CDR3 sequence is 15 residues long. Trimming took 5 bases from V and 7 from J, leaving 18 bases between them. V and J are TRBV11-2 and TRBJ2-1, with D perhaps matching TRBD2 (6 bases). The sequence came from a human donor in good health, serving as a control. Sample: sorted CD4+, CD8+, or CD8+CD57+ T cells (not recorded which) from PBMCs. The CDR3 protein is CASSGLGGARNEQFF. CDR3 DNA: TGTGCCAGCAGCGGTTTAGGCGGGGCAAGAAATGAGCAGTTCTTC.